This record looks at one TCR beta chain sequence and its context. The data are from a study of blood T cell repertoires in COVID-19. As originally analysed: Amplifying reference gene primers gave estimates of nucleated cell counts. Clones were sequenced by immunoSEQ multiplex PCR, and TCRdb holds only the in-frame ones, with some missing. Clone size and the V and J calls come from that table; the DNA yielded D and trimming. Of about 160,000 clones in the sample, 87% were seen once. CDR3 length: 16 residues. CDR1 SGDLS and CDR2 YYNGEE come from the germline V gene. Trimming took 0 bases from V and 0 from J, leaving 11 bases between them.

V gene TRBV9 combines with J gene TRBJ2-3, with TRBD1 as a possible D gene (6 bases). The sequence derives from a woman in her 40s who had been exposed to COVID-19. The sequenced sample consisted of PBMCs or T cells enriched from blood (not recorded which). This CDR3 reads CASSVEGVISTDTQYF. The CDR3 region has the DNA TGTGCCAGCAGCGTAGAGGGGGTGATCAGCACAGATACGCAGTATTTT.